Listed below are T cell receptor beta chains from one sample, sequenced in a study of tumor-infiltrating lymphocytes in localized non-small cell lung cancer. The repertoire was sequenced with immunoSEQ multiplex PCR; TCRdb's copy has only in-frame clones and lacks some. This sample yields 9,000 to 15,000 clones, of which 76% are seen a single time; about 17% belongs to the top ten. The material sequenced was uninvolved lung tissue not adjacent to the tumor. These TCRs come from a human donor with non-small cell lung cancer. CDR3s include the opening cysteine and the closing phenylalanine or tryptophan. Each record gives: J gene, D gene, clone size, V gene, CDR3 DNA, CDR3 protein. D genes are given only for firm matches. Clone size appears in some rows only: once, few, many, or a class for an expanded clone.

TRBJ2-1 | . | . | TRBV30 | TGTGCCTGGAGAGGGGACGGTGTAGAGGTCTTAGGTGAGCAGTTCTTC | CAWRGDGVEVLGEQFF
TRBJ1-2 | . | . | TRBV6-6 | TGTGCCAGCAGTTACTCGCAATCAGGGGTTGGCTACACCTTC | CASSYSQSGVGYTF
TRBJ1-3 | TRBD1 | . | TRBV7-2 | TGTGCCAGCAGTCCACGACAGGGGGCTGGAAACACCATATATTTT | CASSPRQGAGNTIYF
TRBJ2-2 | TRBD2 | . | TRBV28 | TGTGCCAGCACCCTAGCGGGAGGGGAGGCCGGGGAGCTGTTTTTT | CASTLAGGEAGELFF
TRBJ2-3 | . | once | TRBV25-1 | TGTGCCGCTACTGGGCCCACAGATACGCAGTATTTT | CAATGPTDTQYF
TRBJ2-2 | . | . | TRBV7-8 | TGTGCCACCGCTGGGGTGACTTTGATCACCGGGGAGCTGTTTTTT | CATAGVTLITGELFF
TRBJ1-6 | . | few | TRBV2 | TGTGCCAGCAGTCCCAAACTACCGGGAGATGAAGGGCCCCTCCACTTT | CASSPKLPGDEGPLHF
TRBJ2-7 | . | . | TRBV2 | TGTGCCAGCATCGACGGACTCTCCTACGAGCAGTACTTC | CASIDGLSYEQYF
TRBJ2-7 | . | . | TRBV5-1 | TGCGCCAGCAGCTCCATGGGACAAGCCTACGAGCAGTACTTC | CASSSMGQAYEQYF
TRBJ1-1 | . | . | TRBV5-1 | TGCGCCAGCAGGAATGGCAGCATGAACACTGAAGCTTTCTTT | CASRNGSMNTEAFF
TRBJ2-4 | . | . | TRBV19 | TGTGCCAGTAGTACAGGACAGTCAAACATTCAGTACTTC | CASSTGQSNIQYF
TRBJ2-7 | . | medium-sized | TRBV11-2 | TGTGCCAGCAGCTTATTTCCTCGAGGCAGATCCTACGAGCAGTACTTC | CASSLFPRGRSYEQYF
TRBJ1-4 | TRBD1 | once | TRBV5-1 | TGCGCCAGCAGCTTGGTGGGGGACAGGGATCTGACGGAAAAACTGTTTTTT | CASSLVGDRDLTEKLFF
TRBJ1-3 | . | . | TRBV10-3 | TGTGCCATCAGTGGTGCCGTGGGTTTGTCTGGAAACACCATATATTTT | CAISGAVGLSGNTIYF
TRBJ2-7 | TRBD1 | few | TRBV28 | TGTGCCAGCAGTCGACCGACAGGGAGAAACTACGAGCAGTACTTC | CASSRPTGRNYEQYF
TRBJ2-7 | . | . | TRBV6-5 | TGTGCCAGCAGTTACTTCGGGGACTCCGAGCAGTACTTC | CASSYFGDSEQYF
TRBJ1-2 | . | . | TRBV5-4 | TGTGCCAGCAGCTTCGGCAGGGGCTATGGCTACACCTTC | CASSFGRGYGYTF
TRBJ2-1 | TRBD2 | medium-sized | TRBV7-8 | TGTGCCAGCTTAGCGGGAGAGGGCAACAATGAGCAGTTCTTC | CASLAGEGNNEQFF
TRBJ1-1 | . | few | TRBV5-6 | TGTGCCAGCAGCTTGGCCTGGACAACGAACACTGAAGCTTTCTTT | CASSLAWTTNTEAFF
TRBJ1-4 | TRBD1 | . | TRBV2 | TGTGCCAGCCAGGGGGCAGGAACGGAAAAACTGTTTTTT | CASQGAGTEKLFF
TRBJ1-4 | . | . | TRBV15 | TGTGCCACCAGCAGAGATATGAATGAAAAACTGTTTTTT | CATSRDMNEKLFF
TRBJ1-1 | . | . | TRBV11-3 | TGTGCCAGCAGCTTAGGAGGGGTGAACACTGAAGCTTTCTTT | CASSLGGVNTEAFF
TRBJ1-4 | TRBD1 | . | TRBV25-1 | TGTGCCAGCAGTCCACTCAGGGGGAAGGAAAAACTGTTTTTT | CASSPLRGKEKLFF
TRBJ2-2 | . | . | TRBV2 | TGTGCCAGCAACAGGGATACCGGGGAGCTGTTTTTT | CASNRDTGELFF
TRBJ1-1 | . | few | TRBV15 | TGTGCCACCAGCAGAGGTGCTGAGTACAAGGAGGCTTTCTTT | CATSRGAEYKEAFF
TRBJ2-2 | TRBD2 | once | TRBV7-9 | TGTGCCAGCGGAGGGACTAGTGGGAGCACCGGGGAGCTGTTTTTT | CASGGTSGSTGELFF
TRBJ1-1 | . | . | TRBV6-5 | TGTGCCAGCATTAGGAACACTGAAGCTTTCTTT | CASIRNTEAFF
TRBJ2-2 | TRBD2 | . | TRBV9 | TGTGCCAGCAGCGTTTTAGGACTAGCAAGCCCCGGGGAGCTGTTTTTT | CASSVLGLASPGELFF
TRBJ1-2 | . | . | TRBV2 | TGTGCCAGCACCCGAACCGGGGGGGGCTATGGCTACACCTTC | CASTRTGGGYGYTF
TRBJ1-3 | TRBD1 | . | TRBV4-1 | TGCGCCAGCAGCACCAGACAGGGAGTAACTGGAAACACCATATATTTT | CASSTRQGVTGNTIYF
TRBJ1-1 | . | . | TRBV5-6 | TGTGCCAGCAGCTTGCCGGATCAGGGCCAAAAAGCTTTCTTT | CASSLPDQGQKAFF
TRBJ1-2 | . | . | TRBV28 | TGTGCCAGCAGTCCACCAAGGGTCTATGGCTACACCTTC | CASSPPRVYGYTF
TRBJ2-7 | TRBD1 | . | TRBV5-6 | TGTGCCACAGAGGCTTACAGGGGCCTGGGGACCCGAGGGCAGTACTTC | CATEAYRGLGTRGQYF
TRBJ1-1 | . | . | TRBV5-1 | TGCGCCAGCAGCCAAGAGCAGGGGATCAGCGCTGAAGCTTTCTTT | CASSQEQGISAEAFF
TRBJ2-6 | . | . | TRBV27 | TGTGCCAGCAGTTTATGGGGCCGGGCTGGGGCCAACGTCCTGACTTTC | CASSLWGRAGANVLTF
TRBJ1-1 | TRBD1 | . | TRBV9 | TGTGCCAGCAGCGTAAGACAGGGGGACACTGAAGCTTTCTTT | CASSVRQGDTEAFF
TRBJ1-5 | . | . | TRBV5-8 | TGTGCCAGCAGCTTGGGCAGCTACCCTGAACCCCAGCATTTT | CASSLGSYPEPQHF
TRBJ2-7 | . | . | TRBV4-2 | TGTGCCAGCAGCCAAGAGTCAGGAAGGACTAAGTTCTTC | CASSQESGRTKFF
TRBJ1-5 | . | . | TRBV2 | TGTGCCAGCAGTGAAAGCTGGGGGCAGCCCCAGCATTTT | CASSESWGQPQHF
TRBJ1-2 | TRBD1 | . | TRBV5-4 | TGTGCCAGCAGGGAATCCCTGGACAGGGCCAGTAGGGGCTACACCTTC | CASRESLDRASRGYTF
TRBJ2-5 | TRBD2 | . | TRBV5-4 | TGTGCCAGCAGCAGGGGACTAGCGGGGGGTTTAGAGACCCAGTACTTC | CASSRGLAGGLETQYF
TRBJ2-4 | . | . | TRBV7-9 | TGTGCCAGCAGCTTAGCGGGGGAAAACATTCAGTACTTC | CASSLAGENIQYF
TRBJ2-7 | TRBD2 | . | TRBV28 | TGTGCCAGCAGTGGACTAGCGGGCGAGCAGTACTTC | CASSGLAGEQYF
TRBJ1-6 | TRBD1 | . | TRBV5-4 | TGTGCCAGCAGCTCCCGGGAGAGGGGGCCTTCACCCCTCCACTTT | CASSSRERGPSPLHF
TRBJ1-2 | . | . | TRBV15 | TGTGCCACCAGCGGAACAGGGTATGGCTACACCTTC | CATSGTGYGYTF
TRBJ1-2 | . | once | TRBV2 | TGTGCCAGCTCGGGGGGGGGTAACAGGAGGAGTTATGGCTACACCTTC | CASSGGGNRRSYGYTF
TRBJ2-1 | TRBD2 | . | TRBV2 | TGTGCCAGCAGCCTACTAGCGCGAGAGCAGTTCTTC | CASSLLAREQFF
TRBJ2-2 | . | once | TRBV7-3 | TGTGCCAGCAGCTTAGATCTCGGCGGGGAGCTGTTTTTT | CASSLDLGGELFF
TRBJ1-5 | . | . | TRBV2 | TGTGCCAGCAGTGTCTGGGGGCACGGCAATCAGCCCCAGCATTTT | CASSVWGHGNQPQHF
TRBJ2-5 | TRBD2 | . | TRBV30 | TGTGCCTGGAGGCCAACTAGCGGGGGAGGGGAGACCCAGTACTTC | CAWRPTSGGGETQYF
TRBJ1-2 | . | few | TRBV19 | TGTGCCAGTAGTAAGGACGGCTATGGCTACACCTTC | CASSKDGYGYTF